This TCR beta chain was sequenced for a study of cytomegalovirus exposure and HLA in healthy donors listed by TCRdb under 2017. General notes on the study: In an earlier analysis of roughly 500 of the donors, 276 Gb of sequence data and some 100 million unique TCR beta sequences from 180 million or so T cells were reported. Roughly 300 gigabases of sequencing data and tens of millions of unique TCR sequences made up an early release that covered nearly 650 HLA-typed donors. Of the roughly 400 genotyped donors, 65% to 90% fell in the genetic ancestry cluster associated with self-reported Caucasian donors. The study was designed to test whether signatures of past pathogen exposure could be identified by cataloging public T cell receptors. The study profiled the T cell repertoires of 500 to 800 subjects by immunosequencing and related them to cytomegalovirus serostatus. Along with the approximately 620-subject first cohort, a separate validation cohort of around 110 different subjects was used. To predict cytomegalovirus infection status, the study brought together high-throughput TCR immunosequencing, statistical association of individual TCRs with disease status, and machine learning. A later analysis re-examined previously published TCR beta repertoires from about 670 donors and added high-resolution HLA genotyping to investigate patterns of TCR occurrence. Rather than using new phenotypic data, the later analysis identified candidate immune exposures from TCR beta sequences and from how often those sequences occurred across donors. An earlier analysis of 587 of the donors applied high-throughput TCR beta sequencing to assess whether each TCR beta V gene segment acted as functional or pseudogenic. Donor age, sex, ethnicity and CMV serostatus were compiled together with the repertoire data. A later genetic analysis took genome-wide SNP genotypes for about three fifths of the 666 donors and used that subset as a discovery cohort. Every repertoire in the discovery cohort had been generated on one and the same sequencing platform. HLA typing covered class I and class II loci at four-digit resolution. The number of typed donors differed by locus: about 620-630 for A, B, C, DRB1 and DQB1; approximately 520 for DQA1; approximately 610 for DPA1; and some 450 for DPB1. Roughly 5 DR-DQ haplotypes were handled as single units for association and clustering because linkage in the cohort was strong. Among 398 genotyped donors of the cohort, an average of approximately 240,000 unique TCR beta nucleotide sequences was sequenced per donor, of which 15% to 20% were non-productive.

For this clone: The antigen it recognizes is unknown. Base qualities were left out, and no much larger clone turns up one base away.

The CDR3 spans 15 residues, from the cysteine through the phenylalanine. Only the CDR3 portion is preserved as DNA: 45 bases, with reading frame beginning at the first base. The germline V gene (reference sequence) specifies SEHNR as CDR1 and FQNEAQ as CDR2. V is cut back by 1 base and J by 5 bases, with 7 bases in the junction unmatched. The paper's findings and limits, for the study overall: This cohort had only TCR beta chains sequenced, and the lack of alpha or paired-chain data limited which features could be detected. In the study, 150 to 200 TCR beta chains were listed as associated with cytomegalovirus. In vitro tests confirmed that a few of the cytomegalovirus-associated TCR beta chains recognize cytomegalovirus antigens. Most TCR sequences were seen in very few donors, while some public TCRs were found in many individuals. In a later analysis, TCR association rates were found to vary across HLA loci, with the most associated TCRs seen for DRB1 alleles and the fewest for HLA-C alleles. In a later analysis, most CMV-associated TCR beta chains were found to appear HLA-restricted, with HLA associations seemingly driven largely by CMV exposure. The authors suggested that the approach could potentially be extended to other disease states and immunological phenotypes. Some IMGT-functional V segments, including TRBV6-2 and TRBV6-3, could not be told apart with the 87-base-pair reads, so those segments were excluded. Compared with the roughly 700-donor mean, donors in an Asian-associated ancestry cluster had fewer N-insertions in productive TCRs, according to a later genetic analysis. Because counts were too low, about 15 rarely observed V segments, including chromosome 9 orphons, were left out of the earlier analysis of 587 of the donors. In a later analysis, around 17,000 TCR beta sequences were associated with specific HLA alleles at a false discovery rate of 0.05. Because HLA typing was unavailable for some donors at each locus, only the typed subset was used in association tests. In a later genetic analysis, a missense DCLRE1C variant was associated with V-gene and J-gene trimming of TCR beta chains, and the association was replicated in an independent cohort. A cluster of highly shared sequence variants was judged likely to be a technical artifact of the sequencing pipeline. A later analysis found that HLA-associated TCR beta chains were more clonally expanded and had lower generation probabilities than equally common non-associated chains. A further reported finding was that TCR beta sequences accurately predicted the HLA-A and HLA-B alleles for most subjects in the first cohort. In both the original and validation cohorts, the classifier was reported to diagnose cytomegalovirus status with high specificity and sensitivity. Strong co-occurrence of HLA alleles, especially DR and DQ, made assigning TCR associations to individual alleles difficult. The only immune exposure information available for the cohort was CMV serostatus. In an earlier analysis of some 500 of the donors, most TCR beta V segments appeared in productive rearrangements about 87% or about 30% of the time, broadly matching IMGT annotations. Presence/absence analyses assumed roughly uniform sequencing depth across donors, an assumption that may not hold. Several of the top co-occurrence clusters appeared to be linked to parvovirus B19, influenza, CMV and Epstein-Barr virus, according to a later analysis. Linkage disequilibrium might explain the correlated functional status among segregating V segments, but an unknown experimental factor could not be excluded.

Library construction relied on the immunoSEQ multiplex PCR assay. A mixture of 60 forward primers for TCR Vbeta segments and 13 reverse primers for TCR Jbeta segments was used in the multiplex PCR. Amplification of the CDR3 region of rearranged TCR beta genes was performed with a multiplex PCR assay on genomic DNA. The Illumina HiSeq System was used to sequence the amplified TCR beta libraries as 87-base-pair reads. Turning to the authors' computational methods: In a later analysis, tens of millions of unique TCR beta chains were counted across the approximately 640 repertoires, and approximately 11 million of these chains were shared by at least two donors. To remove PCR and sequencing errors, raw reads were error-corrected and collapsed into unique sequences using a nearest-neighbor algorithm that merged closely related sequences. To assign V, D and J gene segments, CDR3 sequences were aligned to IMGT reference sequences. Each retained sequence needed at least a six-nucleotide match to both a V gene segment and a J gene segment. Rearrangements were called productive when the CDR3 lacked stop codons and stayed in frame with V and J; all others were non-productive. CDR3 was defined by IMGT convention, running from the second conserved V-encoded cysteine to the conserved J-encoded phenylalanine. Sequences without an unambiguous match to a single V gene segment were excluded from the earlier analysis of almost 600 of the donors. An earlier analysis of approximately 590 of the donors classified V segments as functional when productive rearrangements were above 56.7% and as segregating when the standard deviation between donors was above 5%. A statistical classification framework was built for diagnosing cytomegalovirus status from the catalog of TCR beta chain sequences. In a later analysis, TCR nucleotide sequences were compared against IMGT/GENE-DB human TR gene sequences so that V and J genes could be assigned. Using the TCRdist pipeline, a later analysis assigned CDR3 sequences along with most-parsimonious VDJ recombination scenarios. A later analysis defined each TCR beta chain by its CDR3 amino acid sequence plus V-gene family, and excluded reads lacking a unique V-gene family. In a later analysis, some 600 highly shared, low-generation-probability nucleotide sequences were removed to address suspected cross-contamination and a sequencing artifact. In a later analysis, a clonal expansion index for each public chain was calculated from normalized within-repertoire ranks of inferred template counts. In a later analysis, generation probabilities were computed using a VDJ recombination model fitted to out-of-frame rearrangements, and the results were checked against IGoR. Hypergeometric tests were used in a later analysis to score TCR-TCR, TCR-HLA and TCR-CMV co-occurrence, with a repertoire-size bias correction applied to the TCR pairs. In a later analysis, false discovery rates were estimated by permuting HLA or CMV assignments 20 times. In a later analysis, co-occurring TCRs were grouped with DBSCAN, and TCRdist sequence similarity was added when clustering was performed within HLA-allele-positive subsets. Repertoires with fewer than 30,000 or more than 120,000 public chains, plus five repertoires with anomalous nucleotide sharing, were excluded from co-occurrence clustering. TCRdb holds this immuneACCESS table with in-frame rearrangements only. Some clones are missing; in checked studies, unresolved V genes explain under half, and the rest has no known cause. The V and J calls and the clone size are those of that table, but D and trimming were determined from the DNA. The table for this sample lists 150,000 to 200,000 clones; roughly 77% of them were counted only once. In total, the top ten clones hold around 1.6% of the sample.

The cohort consisted of 600 or so healthy bone marrow donors. Cohort members were all nominally healthy when sampled, although unrecorded immune exposures were likely present. The donor was CMV seronegative and was included in the group of a few hundred seronegative cohort members. Every donor gave a peripheral blood sample, and the peripheral blood mononuclear cells from that sample were used for TCR beta sequencing. The Qiagen DNeasy Blood Extraction Kit was used to extract genomic DNA from the blood cell samples. The chain joins TRBV7-9 to TRBJ2-7; 8 central bases correspond to TRBD2. The specimen sequenced was PBMCs. The sequence was collected from a woman in her forties or fifties in good health and CMV-seronegative. The CDR3 protein: CASSLGGLAVDEQYF. The bases are TGTGCCAGCAGCTTAGGAGGACTAGCAGTCGACGAGCAGTACTTC.